The rows below give T cell receptor beta chains drawn from one sample of a study of T-cell reconstitution after alpha-beta-depleted transplantation in children. TCRdb reprocessed the PCR reads via MiXCR and lists one record per CDR3 protein. In the table there are 200,000 to 250,000 distinct CDR3 sequences, approximately 11% of which are singletons. This specimen consisted of PBMCs, obtained before TCRalphabeta/CD19-depleted stem cell transplant. These receptors were collected from a child under two years old with acute myeloid leukemia, due to receive a stem cell transplant. Each CDR3 is given with its conserved first and last residue. D genes are given only for firm matches. Rows may omit the clone size; those that give it use once, few, many or a size class.

abundance | len | d_gene | j_gene | v_gene | CDR3nt | CDR3aa
- | 14 | - | TRBJ1-5 | TRBV28 | TGTGCCAGCAGTTTCCGAGGGCGGGCTCAGCCCCAGCATTTT | CASSFRGRAQPQHF
many | 13 | - | TRBJ1-5 | TRBV24-1 | TGTGCCACCGCGCGTGGGAGCAATCAGCCCCAGCATTTT | CATARGSNQPQHF
- | 14 | TRBD2 | TRBJ2-1 | TRBV24-1 | TGTGCCACCAGCGTAGCGGGAGGAGGCAATGAGCAGTTCTTC | CATSVAGGGNEQFF
- | 13 | TRBD1 | TRBJ2-1 | TRBV19 | TGTGCCAGTAGTATGGACAGGGACAATGAGCAGTTCTTC | CASSMDRDNEQFF
many | 16 | - | TRBJ1-6 | TRBV7-9 | TGTGCCAGCAGCCCCGAGGTGCCGAGTTGGGGGTCACCCCTCCACTTT | CASSPEVPSWGSPLHF
many | 15 | TRBD2 | TRBJ2-1 | TRBV11-3 | TGTGCCAGCAGCTTCGGACTAGCGGACTACAATGAGCAGTTCTTC | CASSFGLADYNEQFF
many | 15 | - | TRBJ2-7 | TRBV5-1 | TGCGCCAGCAGCTTGGAACCCAGGAGCTCCTACGAGCAGTACTTC | CASSLEPRSSYEQYF
- | 13 | TRBD1 | TRBJ1-1 | TRBV20-1 | TGCAGTGTTCCGGGACAGGGGGGCACTGAAGCTTTCTTT | CSVPGQGGTEAFF
few | 14 | TRBD1 | TRBJ1-5 | TRBV12-3/TRBV12-4 | TGTGCCAGCAGTTTATCGGGAGGGGGCAAGGCCCAGCATTTT | CASSLSGGGKAQHF
many | 14 | TRBD1 | TRBJ2-5 | TRBV20-1 | TGCAGTGCTAGAGCCGAGGACAGGCTGGAGACCCAGTACTTC | CSARAEDRLETQYF
many | 12 | - | TRBJ2-1 | TRBV29-1 | TGCAGCGTTCGTCGGAGGGGCAATGAGCAGTTCTTC | CSVRRRGNEQFF